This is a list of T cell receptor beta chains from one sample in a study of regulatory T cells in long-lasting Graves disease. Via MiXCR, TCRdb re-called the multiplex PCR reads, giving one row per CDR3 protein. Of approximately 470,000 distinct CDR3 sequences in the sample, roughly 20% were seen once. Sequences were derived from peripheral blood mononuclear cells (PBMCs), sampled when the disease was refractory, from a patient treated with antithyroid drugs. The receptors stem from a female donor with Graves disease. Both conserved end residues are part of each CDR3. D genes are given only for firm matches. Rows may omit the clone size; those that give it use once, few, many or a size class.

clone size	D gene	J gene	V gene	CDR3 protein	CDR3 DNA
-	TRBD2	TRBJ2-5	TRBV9	CASNVAGAETQYF	TGTGCCAGCAACGTAGCGGGAGCAGAGACCCAGTACTTC
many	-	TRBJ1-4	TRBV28	CASSEPPGRDNEKLFF	TGTGCCAGCAGTGAACCCCCGGGACGGGATAATGAAAAACTGTTTTTT
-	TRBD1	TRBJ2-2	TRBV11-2	CASSLRRDRLSTGELFF	TGTGCCAGCAGCTTACGCCGGGACAGACTTAGCACCGGGGAGCTGTTTTTT
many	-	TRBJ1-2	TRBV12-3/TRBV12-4	CASSLSGPYGYTF	TGTGCCAGCAGTTTATCAGGTCCCTATGGCTACACCTTC
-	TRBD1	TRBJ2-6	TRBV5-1	CASSLAGGKVSGANVLTF	TGCGCCAGCAGCTTGGCAGGGGGAAAAGTGAGCGGGGCCAACGTCCTGACTTTC
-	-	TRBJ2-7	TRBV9	CASSVGGGNYEQYF	TGTGCCAGCAGCGTAGGCGGAGGGAACTACGAGCAGTACTTC
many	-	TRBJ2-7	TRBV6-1	CASSGQAGPTYEQYF	TGTGCCAGCAGTGGACAGGCGGGCCCTACCTACGAGCAGTACTTC
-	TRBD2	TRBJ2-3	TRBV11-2	CASSWRGRAVGDTQYF	TGTGCCAGCAGCTGGCGCGGGAGGGCCGTCGGAGATACGCAGTATTTT
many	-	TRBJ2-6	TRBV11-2	CASSLVGPSGANVLTF	TGTGCCAGCAGCTTAGTGGGGCCGTCTGGGGCCAACGTCCTGACTTTC
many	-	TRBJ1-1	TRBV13	CASSWRGSGSNTEAFF	TGTGCCAGCAGCTGGAGAGGATCCGGATCTAACACTGAAGCTTTCTTT
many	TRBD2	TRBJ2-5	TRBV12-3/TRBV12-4	CASSFSSGSETQYF	TGTGCCAGCAGTTTCTCTAGCGGGTCGGAGACCCAGTACTTC
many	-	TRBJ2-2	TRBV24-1	CATSADGATGPGELFF	TGTGCCACCAGTGCAGACGGGGCAACCGGCCCGGGGGAGCTGTTTTTT
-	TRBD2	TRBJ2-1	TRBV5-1	CASSFMASGATYNEQFF	TGCGCCAGCAGCTTTATGGCTAGCGGGGCCACCTACAATGAGCAGTTCTTC
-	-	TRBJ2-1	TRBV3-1	CASSQSRGANYNEQFF	TGTGCCAGCAGCCAGAGTAGAGGAGCGAACTACAATGAGCAGTTCTTC
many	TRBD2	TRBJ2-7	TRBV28	CASTWAGGAYEQYF	TGTGCCAGCACCTGGGCGGGGGGGGCCTACGAGCAGTACTTC
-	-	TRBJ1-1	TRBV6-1	CASSDENWGTEAFF	TGTGCCAGCAGTGACGAAAACTGGGGCACTGAAGCTTTCTTT
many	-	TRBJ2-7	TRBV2	CASSDPFGESSYEQYF	TGTGCCAGCAGTGACCCTTTTGGGGAAAGCTCCTACGAGCAGTACTTC
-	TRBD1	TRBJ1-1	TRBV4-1	CASSQDRQGAMNTEAFF	TGCGCCAGCAGCCAAGATCGACAGGGGGCGATGAACACTGAAGCTTTCTTT
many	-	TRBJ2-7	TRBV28	CASSSGGTASEQYF	TGTGCCAGCAGCTCCGGAGGGACGGCGAGCGAGCAGTACTTC
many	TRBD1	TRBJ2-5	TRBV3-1	CASSQGIGQGQETQYF	TGTGCCAGCAGCCAGGGCATCGGACAGGGTCAAGAGACCCAGTACTTC
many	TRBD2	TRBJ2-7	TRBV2	CARRGDSGSEQYF	TGTGCCAGAAGGGGGGATAGCGGGAGCGAGCAGTACTTC
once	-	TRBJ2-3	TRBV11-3	CASSSAGPTDTQYF	TGTGCCAGCAGCTCGGCGGGTCCTACAGATACGCAGTATTTT
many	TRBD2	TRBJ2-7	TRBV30	CAWSGGTSESYEQYF	TGTGCCTGGAGTGGAGGGACTAGCGAATCCTACGAGCAGTACTTC
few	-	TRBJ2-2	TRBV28	CASSGEEVMNLGTGELFF	TGTGCCAGCAGTGGGGAGGAGGTCATGAATTTAGGCACCGGGGAGCTGTTTTTT
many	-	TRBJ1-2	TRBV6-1	CASTGGLWNYGYTF	TGTGCCAGCACTGGGGGGCTTTGGAACTATGGCTACACCTTC
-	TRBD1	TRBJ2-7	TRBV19	CASSVQGDSYEQYF	TGTGCCAGTAGTGTCCAGGGGGACTCCTACGAGCAGTACTTC
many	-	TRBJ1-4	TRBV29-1	CSVGHTTNEKLFF	TGCAGCGTTGGTCATACAACTAATGAAAAACTGTTTTTT
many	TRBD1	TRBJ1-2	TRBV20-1	CSALQGAHGYTF	TGCAGTGCTTTACAGGGGGCGCACGGCTACACCTTC
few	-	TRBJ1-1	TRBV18	CASSHGQAEAFF	TGTGCCAGCTCACACGGTCAGGCTGAAGCTTTCTTT
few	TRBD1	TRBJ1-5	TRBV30	CAWTTRDRANQPQHF	TGTGCCTGGACGACCCGGGACAGGGCCAATCAGCCCCAGCATTTT
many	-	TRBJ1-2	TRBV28	CASSLQGPNYGYTF	TGTGCCAGCAGTTTACAGGGTCCCAACTATGGCTACACCTTC
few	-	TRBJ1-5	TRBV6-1	CASSEGGLLPQHF	TGTGCCAGCAGTGAGGGGGGGTTGTTGCCCCAGCATTTT
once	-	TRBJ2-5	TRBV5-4	CASSSPTTGSGGKETQYF	TGTGCCAGCAGCTCCCCGACTACTGGCAGTGGAGGGAAAGAGACCCAGTACTTC
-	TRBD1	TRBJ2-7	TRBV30	CAWMTGSDYEQHF	TGTGCCTGGATGACAGGGAGCGACTACGAGCAGCACTTC
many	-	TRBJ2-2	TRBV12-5	CASGFTVTPNTGELFF	TGTGCTAGTGGTTTCACAGTTACTCCGAACACCGGGGAGCTGTTTTTT
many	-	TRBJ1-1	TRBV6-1	CASSRTMTGTEAFF	TGTGCCAGCAGTCGCACTATGACGGGGACTGAAGCTTTCTTT